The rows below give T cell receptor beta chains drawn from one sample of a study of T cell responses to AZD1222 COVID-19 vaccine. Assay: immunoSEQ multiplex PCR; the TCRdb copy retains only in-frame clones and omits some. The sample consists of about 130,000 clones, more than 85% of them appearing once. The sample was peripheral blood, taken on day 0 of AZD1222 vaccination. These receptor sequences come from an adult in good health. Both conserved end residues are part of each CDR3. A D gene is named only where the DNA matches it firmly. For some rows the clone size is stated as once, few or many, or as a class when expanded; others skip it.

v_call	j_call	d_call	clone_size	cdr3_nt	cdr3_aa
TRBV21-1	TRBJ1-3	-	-	TGTGCCAGCAGCAAAGCGCTGGGGGGATCCTCTGGAAACACCATATATTTT	CASSKALGGSSGNTIYF
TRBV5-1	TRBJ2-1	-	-	TGCGCCAGCAGCTTGCTTCAGGGTGAGCAGTTCTTC	CASSLLQGEQFF
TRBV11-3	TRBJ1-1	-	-	TGTGCCAGCAGCATACAGAGAAGCACTGAAGCTTTCTTT	CASSIQRSTEAFF
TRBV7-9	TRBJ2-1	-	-	TGTGCCACAAGCCGGGTGGACAATGAGCAGTTCTTC	CATSRVDNEQFF
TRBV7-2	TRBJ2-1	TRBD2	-	TGTGCCAGCAGCCCTACTAGCGGGTCTTACAATGAGCAGTTCTTC	CASSPTSGSYNEQFF
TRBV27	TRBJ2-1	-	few	TGTGCCAGCAGTCCCCGGCGGGGCAATGAGCAGTTCTTC	CASSPRRGNEQFF
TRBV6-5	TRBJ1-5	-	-	TGTGCCAGCAGTTACTCGGGAGGTTCTCGACAGCCCCAGCATTTT	CASSYSGGSRQPQHF
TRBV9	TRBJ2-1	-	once	TGTGCCAGCAGCGTAGATAGTAGCGGCCATCATAGGAGGAATGAGCAGTTCTTC	CASSVDSSGHHRRNEQFF
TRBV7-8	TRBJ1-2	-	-	TGTGCCAGCTCATACGGGGGCGCCAGGGCTAACTATGGCTACACCTTC	CASSYGGARANYGYTF
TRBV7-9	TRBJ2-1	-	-	TGTGCCAGCAGCTTAGGCAGGGGGCTGTCTAGCGGCTACAATGAGCAGTTCTTC	CASSLGRGLSSGYNEQFF
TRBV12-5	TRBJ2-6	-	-	TGTGCTAGTGGTTTGGTACTCTCTGGGGCCAACGTCCTGACTTTC	CASGLVLSGANVLTF
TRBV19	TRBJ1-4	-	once	TGTGCCAGTAGTATCAGGAGAGAAAAACTGTTTTTT	CASSIRREKLFF
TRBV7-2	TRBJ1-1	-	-	TGTGCCAGCAGCCTAGGACACGCGAACACTGAAGCTTTCTTT	CASSLGHANTEAFF
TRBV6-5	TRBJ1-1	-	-	TGTGCCAGCACCCGGGGGGTGAACACTGAAGCTTTCTTT	CASTRGVNTEAFF
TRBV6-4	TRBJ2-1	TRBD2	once	TGTGCCAGCAGTGCGGACGGGGGGGCCGATGAGCAGTTCTTC	CASSADGGADEQFF
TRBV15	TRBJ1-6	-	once	TGTGCCACCAGCAGAGGATCTTCCCGGACCCATAATTCACCCCTCCACTTT	CATSRGSSRTHNSPLHF
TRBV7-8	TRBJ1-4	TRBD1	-	TGTGCCAGCAGCGAGAAGGACAGGGATCTCTTGGAGGAAAAACTGTTTTTT	CASSEKDRDLLEEKLFF
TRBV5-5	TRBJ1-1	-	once	TGTGCCAGCAGCTTGAGGGAGTACACTGAAGCTTTCTTT	CASSLREYTEAFF
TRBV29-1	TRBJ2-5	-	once	TGCAGCGTTGACGCGGTAGGGGGGACCCGAGAGACCCAGTACTTC	CSVDAVGGTRETQYF
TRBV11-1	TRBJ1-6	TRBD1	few	TGTGCCAGCAGCCGGACAGGGAATAATTCACCCCTCCACTTT	CASSRTGNNSPLHF
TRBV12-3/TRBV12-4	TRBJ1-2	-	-	TGTGCCAGCACCCCGCGGGGGTTGCATGGCTACACCTTC	CASTPRGLHGYTF
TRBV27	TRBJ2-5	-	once	TGTGCCAGCAGTAAGCCCGGGGCGTCCCAAGAGACCCAGTACTTC	CASSKPGASQETQYF
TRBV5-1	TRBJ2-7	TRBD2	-	TGCGCCAGCAGCTTACTAGCGGGAGGGCCGGGCGAGCAGTACTTC	CASSLLAGGPGEQYF
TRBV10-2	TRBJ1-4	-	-	TGCGCCAGCAGTTACGATGGAGAAAAACTGTTTTTT	CASSYDGEKLFF
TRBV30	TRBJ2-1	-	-	TGTGCCTGGAGTGTATCTGGGGGGCTAAGTAGGTCCTACAATGAGCAGTTCTTC	CAWSVSGGLSRSYNEQFF
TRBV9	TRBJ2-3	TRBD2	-	TGTGCCAGCAGCGGCGGACTAGCGGGAGGCACAGATACGCAGTATTTT	CASSGGLAGGTDTQYF
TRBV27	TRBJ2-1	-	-	TGTGCCAGCAGCCGGGACGGACCCTACAATGAGCAGTTCTTC	CASSRDGPYNEQFF